The source of this T cell receptor (beta chain) is a study of blood T cell repertoires in COVID-19. Study context: Samples of COVID-19 (acute and convalescent) were obtained from the United States, Italy and Spain. PBMCs, B-cell-depleted T cells, or T cells were the source of the cDNA or gDNA that made up the material.

As originally analysed: Researchers report that nucleated cell counts were estimated from reference gene primer amplification. Assay used: immunoSEQ multiplex PCR; TCRdb lists only in-frame clones, some missing. The V and J calls and clone size were taken over from that table, and D and trimming were inferred from the DNA. This sample has some 300,000 clones; approximately 88% occur once, and the top ten carry over 6%. J gave up 7 bases and V 3 bases, and 8 bases lay outside the gene matches. Germline CDR1 and CDR2: KGHSH and LQKENI. The CDR3 runs 15 residues. The sequenced material came from peripheral blood. The receptor comes from a woman in her twenties or thirties who had recovered from COVID-19. V and J are TRBV18 and TRBJ2-2, with 7 bases aligning to TRBD1. The DNA for the CDR3 is TGTGCCAGCTCACCGTCCCGGGACAGTCTCGGGGAGCTGTTTTTT. It translates to CASSPSRDSLGELFF.